This T cell receptor (beta chain) emerged from a study of T cell responses to AZD1222 COVID-19 vaccine. Looking at the study overall: Second doses that came at about 4 or about 12 weeks were put together.

Findings and limits, study-wide: It should be noted that donors were predominantly white British and more often female, and clonal diversity was possibly underestimated.

Comments on this clone: Its antigen remains unknown.

TCRdb keeps only in-frame clones here, not all; method: immunoSEQ multiplex PCR. The sample lists fewer than 120,000 clones; about four fifths were seen once. This clonotype was sampled from an adult in good health. The sequences come from peripheral blood, collected on day 0 of AZD1222 vaccination.

The DNA of the CDR3 is TGTGCCACCTCCCTGGGAGACACGACAGATACGCAGTATTTT. It encodes CATSLGDTTDTQYF. The V gene is TRBV9, the J gene TRBJ2-3; TRBD2 is a possible D gene (5 bases). CDR1 and CDR2 from the germline V gene are SGDLS and YYNGEE. V lost 9 bases to trimming and J lost 3 bases, with 17 bases between them. The CDR3 consists of 14 residues.